This T cell receptor (beta chain) was sequenced during a study of T cell changes during pregnancy in multiple sclerosis. J gave up 0 bases and V 5 bases, and 7 bases lay outside the gene matches. The CDR3 sequence is 15 residues long. The germline V gene encodes CDR1 MDHEN and CDR2 SYDVKM. Measured with immunoSEQ multiplex PCR; TCRdb has only the in-frame clones, and not every one. The sample has 45,000 to 55,000 clones, 88% seen once. The input for sequencing was CD4+ T cells from peripheral blood mononuclear cells, taken in the second trimester of pregnancy. This receptor was identified in a female donor with multiple sclerosis, enrolled in a pregnancy study. V gene TRBV28 combines with J gene TRBJ2-7, with 7 bases matching TRBD1. As DNA, the CDR3 is TGTGCCAGCAGTCACGGGACAGTGAACTCCTACGAGCAGTACTTC. This translates into CASSHGTVNSYEQYF.